These T cell receptor beta chains were read from a single sample in a study of PD-1 blockade in mismatch repair-deficient tumors. Generated by immunoSEQ multiplex PCR, the TCRdb table keeps only in-frame clones and is missing some. The profile shows approximately 100,000 clones, under 90% of them singletons. The source material was peripheral blood, sampled about 33 weeks after starting pembrolizumab. These receptors all come from an adult with mismatch repair-deficient cancer. CDR3s include the opening cysteine and the closing phenylalanine or tryptophan. A D gene is named only where the DNA matches it firmly.

CDR3 protein,D gene,V gene
CASSQETSNSYNEQFF,TRBD2,TRBV4-1
CASSTGLTAYEQYF,NA,TRBV7-9
CASRGANTEAFF,NA,TRBV9
CASSLSQGIGSGTEAFF,NA,TRBV5-1
CAWRLGTMNTEAFF,NA,TRBV30
CASSIVHWYQETQYF,NA,TRBV19
CASTSRPPPSYEQYF,NA,TRBV6-6
CASIPAGARDTGELFF,NA,TRBV6-6
CASSVQGAHEQYF,TRBD1,TRBV2
CASSNSGSPYEQYF,NA,TRBV7-6
CASSLLLTGSNYGYTF,NA,TRBV4-1
CASSSRRLAGGVTDTQYF,TRBD2,TRBV19
CASSQDRRANEQFF,NA,TRBV4-1
CASSRVPGLAGRTYNEQFF,TRBD2,TRBV5-6
CASKRASGETQYF,NA,TRBV6-6
CASSLEGARGTDTQYF,NA,TRBV11-3
CASSLEDGVAAFF,NA,TRBV11-3
CASKKDTGELFF,NA,TRBV9
CASTRTSGSSEQYF,TRBD2,TRBV19
CATSRGDRVGRFGETQYF,TRBD1,TRBV15
CASSYGRDRGYEQYF,TRBD1,TRBV6-5
CASSVSSQETQYF,NA,TRBV18
CASSLRGSYNEQFF,NA,TRBV27
CASSYDRDGVYGYTF,TRBD1,TRBV5-1
CASPGHQGNYEQYF,NA,TRBV6-1
CASSSGTSFPYEQYF,TRBD2,TRBV7-9
CASRKQVGTEQFF,NA,TRBV7-3
CASSEGTAINQPQHF,NA,TRBV6-1
CASSQDNYGYTF,NA,TRBV18
CASSLVVSWGSYEQYF,NA,TRBV7-9
CSVAGRQKETQYF,NA,TRBV29-1
CASSQEAGTLYEQYF,NA,TRBV4-1
CASSWRQGTNTGELFF,TRBD1,TRBV23-1
CASSLTRSQPQHF,NA,TRBV11-3
CASSLWASGSSYEQYF,NA,TRBV7-8
CASTPGLASARSYNEQFF,NA,TRBV19
CASRQVLRNEQYF,NA,TRBV2
CASSLVSASATYNEQFF,NA,TRBV5-1
CASSVSGHGYTF,NA,TRBV9
CASSDSSGGTDTQYF,TRBD2,TRBV7-3
CASSLGPTGTGNTIYF,NA,TRBV5-6
CASSTRQGVNTF,TRBD1,TRBV7-8
CASSVDRGNTEAFF,NA,TRBV2
CASSQEGGGSREKLFF,NA,TRBV4-2
CSVATGPDTEAFF,NA,TRBV29-1
CASRVQGALGYTF,TRBD1,TRBV6-1
CASSAGQGPYEQYF,TRBD1,TRBV7-9
CASSQEERELYEQFF,TRBD2,TRBV4-3
CASSDRGLNGYTF,TRBD1,TRBV9
CASSLVVGPDTQYF,NA,TRBV7-2
CSAGTGGPGEQYF,TRBD1,TRBV29-1
CASSRGDWGYTF,NA,TRBV28
CASNSYNEQFF,NA,TRBV6-1